Following are 12 T cell receptor beta chains from one sample sequenced in a study of cytomegalovirus exposure and HLA in healthy donors. Sequenced by immunoSEQ multiplex PCR; TCRdb stores in-frame clones only, minus some. The table records 250,000 to 300,000 clones, 65% to 90% of them present only once. The specimen sequenced was PBMCs. The receptors here all came from a woman aged 18-30 years in good health and CMV-seronegative.

This rearrangement joins TRBV19 to TRBJ2-7; 7 nucleotides align to TRBD1. The V segment lost 6 bases and the J segment 0 bases; nucleotides outside the gene matches: 8. The CDR3 has 15 residues. The germline CDR1 and CDR2 sequences are LNHDA and SQIVND (reference sequence). CDR3: CASSYTGVFSYEQYF. The CDR3 DNA is TGTGCCAGTAGCTATACAGGGGTCTTCTCCTACGAGCAGTACTTC.

This chain joins TRBV6-5 and TRBJ1-1, with TRBD1 as a possible D gene (6 bases). V lost 5 bases, J lost 1 base, and 11 bases lay in between. CDR1 and CDR2 from the germline V gene are MNHEY and SVGAGI. The CDR3 contains 14 residues. CDR3 in amino acids: CASSRGGTNTEAFF. Here the CDR3 DNA reads TGTGCCAGCAGTCGAGGGGGTACGAACACTGAAGCTTTCTTT.

The J gene is TRBJ2-7, the V gene TRBV29-1; possibly TRBD1 for D (5 bases). Germline-derived CDR1 and CDR2 are SQVTM and ANQGSEA. The CDR3 is 13 residues long. Trimming removed 4 bases from V and 2 bases from J, with 12 bases in between. CDR3 loop: CSVGLTAPYEQYF. DNA for the CDR3: TGCAGCGTTGGGCTGACAGCTCCCTACGAGCAGTACTTC.

In its sample, this clone was seen once. The chain is built from TRBV29-1 and TRBJ2-4, with 14 bases matching TRBD2. The CDR3 extends over 14 amino acids. Germline V gene sequence: CDR1 SQVTM, CDR2 ANQGSEA. Trimming took 6 bases from V and 8 from J; bases not matched to a gene: 6. The CDR3 sequence: CSVRRLAGGYIQYF. DNA of the CDR3: TGCAGCGTCCGCAGACTAGCGGGAGGGTACATTCAGTACTTC.

V gene TRBV2 combines with J gene TRBJ2-1; TRBD1 is a possible D gene (6 bases). The ends were cut back, 1 base at V and 4 bases at J, with 11 bases in the middle. Germline V CDR1 and CDR2: SNHLY, FYNNEI. The CDR3 spans 15 residues. CDR3 DNA sequence: TGTGCCAGCAGTGAAGAACAACAGGGATACAATGAGCAGTTCTTC. Its protein is CASSEEQQGYNEQFF.

The chain is built from TRBV15 and TRBJ2-3, with TRBD2 identical over 13 bases. The V gene's germline CDR1 is LNHNV and CDR2 YYDKDF (reference sequence). The CDR3 is 18 residues long. V dropped 0 bases and J dropped 2; count of bases not matched to a gene: 5. Here the CDR3 DNA reads TGTGCCACCAGCAGAGATCAGGGACTAGCGGGGATCACAGATACGCAGTATTTT. It codes for CATSRDQGLAGITDTQYF.

The chain links TRBV6-5 to TRBJ1-5; no reliable D call. V lost 6 bases and J lost 0, with 9 bases in between. This CDR3 has 14 amino acids. CDR1 and CDR2 (germline): MNHEY, SVGAGI. CDR3 coding DNA: TGTGCCAGCAGGGCCCACTATAGCAATCAGCCCCAGCATTTT. It yields the protein CASRAHYSNQPQHF.

The rearrangement uses TRBV5-6 and TRBJ1-1, with TRBD1 matching over 10 bases. The CDR3 is made up of 17 amino acids. Trimming at V came to 0 bases and at J to 7 bases, leaving 12 bases not matched to a gene. Germline V gene data show CDR1 as SGHDT and CDR2 as YYEEEE. The CDR3 here is CASSLGQGALNGDEAFF. CDR3 bases: TGTGCCAGCAGCTTGGGACAGGGGGCTCTCAATGGGGATGAAGCTTTCTTT.

This rearrangement joins TRBV6-5 to TRBJ2-1; 9 bases map to TRBD1. Germline trimming cut 7 bases from V and 7 bases from J; bases unmatched to any gene: 11. The CDR3 covers 15 residues. The germline CDR1 and CDR2 sequences are MNHEY and SVGAGI. For the CDR3, the DNA is TGTGCCAGCAACCCGGGACAGGGCGCTTGGAATGAGCAGTTCTTC. Translation: CASNPGQGAWNEQFF.

The sample holds one count of this clone. The V call is TRBV6-1, the J call TRBJ2-1, with 8 nucleotides matching TRBD2. The CDR3 sequence is 16 residues long. The V gene's germline CDR1 is MNHNS and CDR2 SASEGT. The junction had 7 bases not matched to a gene; V was cut back by 4 bases and J by 2 bases. CDR3 residues: CASSGTRGGAYNEQFF. CDR3 nucleotide sequence: TGTGCCAGCAGTGGAACTCGGGGGGGCGCCTACAATGAGCAGTTCTTC.

This clone was found a few times. J is TRBJ1-1 and V is TRBV11-3; D unclear. CDR1 SGHNT and CDR2 YENEEA come from the germline V gene. The germline V and J ends were trimmed by 5 bases and 11 bases, with 18 bases remaining between them. CDR3 length equals 13 residues. CDR3 sequence (DNA): TGTGCCAGCAGCAATGGACTCTCAGCGGGGGCTTTCTTT. It specifies CASSNGLSAGAFF.

The gene calls are TRBV11-2 and TRBJ2-7; a weak D match, TRBD2 (5 bases). V was clipped by 4 bases and J by 0 bases, with 13 bases between them. Germline lookup yields CDR1 SGHAT and CDR2 FQNNGV. CDR3 length: 15 residues. CDR3 in amino acids: CASSWETGSSYEQYF. CDR3 DNA sequence: TGTGCCAGCAGCTGGGAGACTGGGAGCTCCTACGAGCAGTACTTC.